These T cell receptor beta chains were read from a single sample in a study of T cell responses to AZD1222 COVID-19 vaccine. Sequenced by immunoSEQ multiplex PCR; TCRdb stores in-frame clones only, minus some. Here the sample spans fewer than 150,000 clones, approximately 90% being singletons. The sample was peripheral blood, taken on day 0 of AZD1222 vaccination. Every receptor here comes from an adult in good health. Both conserved end residues are part of each CDR3. A D gene is named only where the DNA matches it firmly. Clone size appears in some rows only: once, few, many, or a class for an expanded clone.

J gene | V gene | clone size | D gene | CDR3 protein | CDR3 DNA
TRBJ2-7 | TRBV3-1/TRBV3-2 | once | - | CASSQDWGHREQYF | TGTGCCAGCAGCCAAGATTGGGGGCATCGCGAGCAGTACTTC
TRBJ2-2 | TRBV19 | - | - | CASSRVSVPTGELFF | TGTGCCAGTAGTAGGGTTAGCGTACCCACCGGGGAGCTGTTTTTT
TRBJ2-3 | TRBV9 | - | TRBD2 | CASSVGGGSTDTQYF | TGTGCCAGCAGCGTAGGGGGGGGAAGCACAGATACGCAGTATTTT
TRBJ2-1 | TRBV27 | - | - | CASRRDSYNEQFF | TGTGCCAGCAGGCGGGATTCCTACAATGAGCAGTTCTTC
TRBJ2-7 | TRBV29-1 | - | - | CSVKTTDTYEQYF | TGCAGCGTTAAAACCACCGATACCTACGAGCAGTACTTC
TRBJ1-5 | TRBV7-8 | - | TRBD1 | CASSWATGLSNQPQHF | TGTGCCAGCAGCTGGGCGACAGGGTTGAGCAATCAGCCCCAGCATTTT
TRBJ2-7 | TRBV11-2 | - | - | CASSLMAEASYEQYF | TGTGCCAGCAGCCTAATGGCGGAAGCCTCCTACGAGCAGTACTTC
TRBJ2-5 | TRBV19 | - | - | CASSASAGQETQYF | TGTGCCAGTAGTGCCTCGGCAGGGCAAGAGACCCAGTACTTC
TRBJ1-3 | TRBV11-2 | - | - | CASAGVESSGNTIYF | TGTGCCAGCGCGGGGGTCGAGTCCAGCGGAAACACCATATATTTT
TRBJ2-1 | TRBV5-4 | - | - | CASSPYVSSSYNEQFF | TGTGCCAGCAGCCCCTACGTATCGAGCTCCTACAATGAGCAGTTCTTC
TRBJ2-7 | TRBV12-5 | - | - | CACGLDQDAAREQYF | TGTGCTTGTGGTTTGGATCAGGACGCCGCTCGGGAGCAGTACTTC
TRBJ1-6 | TRBV2 | - | TRBD1 | CASTLRGQGGNSPLHF | TGTGCCAGCACCCTAAGGGGACAGGGCGGCAATTCACCCCTCCACTTT
TRBJ2-3 | TRBV7-3 | - | - | CASSFGVGTDTQYF | TGTGCCAGCAGCTTTGGGGTAGGCACAGATACGCAGTATTTT
TRBJ2-1 | TRBV15 | once | TRBD2 | CATSGLAGYNEQFF | TGTGCCACCTCGGGACTAGCGGGTTACAATGAGCAGTTCTTC
TRBJ1-4 | TRBV25-1 | - | - | CASTGIYNEKLFF | TGTGCCAGCACCGGGATCTATAATGAAAAACTGTTTTTT
TRBJ1-1 | TRBV6-6 | - | TRBD1 | CASRPWTGGANTEAFF | TGTGCCAGCAGGCCCTGGACAGGGGGGGCGAACACTGAAGCTTTCTTT
TRBJ1-2 | TRBV19 | - | TRBD1 | CASSGDRGPNYGYTF | TGTGCCAGTAGTGGGGACAGGGGACCTAACTATGGCTACACCTTC
TRBJ2-1 | TRBV11-2 | once | TRBD2 | CASRGLAGGPSSYNEQFF | TGTGCCAGCAGAGGACTAGCGGGAGGCCCCAGCTCCTACAATGAGCAGTTCTTC
TRBJ1-4 | TRBV3-1/TRBV3-2 | - | TRBD1 | CASSQGWGQENEKLFF | TGTGCCAGCAGCCAAGGATGGGGACAGGAAAATGAAAAACTGTTTTTT
TRBJ1-1 | TRBV5-4 | - | - | CASSLAAENTEAFF | TGTGCCAGCAGCTTGGCCGCGGAGAACACTGAAGCTTTCTTT
TRBJ2-1 | TRBV6-5 | - | TRBD2 | CASTGTTRNEQFF | TGTGCCAGCACCGGGACTACTCGGAATGAGCAGTTCTTC
TRBJ2-1 | TRBV11-2 | - | - | CASSLRTNNEQFF | TGTGCCAGCAGCTTAAGGACTAACAATGAGCAGTTCTTC
TRBJ1-2 | TRBV3-1/TRBV3-2 | once | TRBD1 | CASSRGDSGYGYTF | TGTGCCAGCAGCCGGGGGGACAGTGGTTATGGCTACACCTTC
TRBJ2-1 | TRBV29-1 | - | TRBD2 | CSVASGISYEQFF | TGCAGCGTTGCTAGCGGGATTTCCTATGAGCAGTTCTTC
TRBJ2-2 | TRBV5-1 | - | - | CASSFFILSFTGELFF | TGCGCCAGCAGCTTTTTCATCCTGAGCTTCACCGGGGAGCTGTTTTTT
TRBJ1-5 | TRBV6-2/TRBV6-3 | once | - | CASSYPGRSEPQHF | TGTGCCAGCAGTTACCCCGGACGGAGTGAGCCCCAGCATTTT
TRBJ2-7 | TRBV30 | few | - | CASTLREWAYEQYF | TGTGCCTCCACTCTCCGGGAATGGGCCTACGAGCAGTACTTC
TRBJ1-2 | TRBV3-1/TRBV3-2 | few | - | CASSQDWQNYGYTF | TGTGCCAGCAGCCAAGATTGGCAGAACTATGGCTACACCTTC
TRBJ2-1 | TRBV18 | once | - | CASSPTSSSYNEQFF | TGTGCCAGCTCACCGACTTCGAGCTCCTACAATGAGCAGTTCTTC
TRBJ2-7 | TRBV6-1 | - | - | CASSESGTYEQYF | TGTGCCAGCAGTGAGAGCGGTACCTACGAGCAGTACTTC
TRBJ2-5 | TRBV2 | - | - | CASSSGPSIAQYF | TGTGCCAGCTCCTCGGGGCCTTCAATCGCCCAGTACTTC
TRBJ2-1 | TRBV11-2 | - | TRBD2 | CATGTSGYNEQFF | TGTGCCACCGGGACTAGCGGTTACAATGAGCAGTTCTTC
TRBJ2-7 | TRBV10-3 | - | - | CAISESRGRVAEQYF | TGTGCCATCAGTGAGTCGAGGGGCAGGGTAGCCGAGCAGTACTTC
TRBJ2-7 | TRBV30 | - | - | CAWSSHWTYEQYF | TGTGCCTGGAGTTCTCACTGGACCTACGAGCAGTACTTC
TRBJ2-3 | TRBV7-9 | - | - | CASSLLGGDTQYF | TGTGCCAGCAGCCTGCTGGGCGGGGATACGCAGTATTTT
TRBJ1-1 | TRBV6-5 | few | - | CASSATEPPLTEAFF | TGTGCCAGCAGCGCGACCGAGCCACCTCTCACTGAAGCTTTCTTT
TRBJ1-5 | TRBV18 | - | - | CASSVGWMNSNQPQHF | TGTGCCAGCTCAGTCGGATGGATGAATAGCAATCAGCCCCAGCATTTT
TRBJ1-1 | TRBV7-8 | - | TRBD1 | CASSAKQGGFSEAFF | TGTGCCAGCAGCGCGAAGCAGGGGGGTTTTTCTGAAGCTTTCTTT
TRBJ1-1 | TRBV19 | once | TRBD1 | CASRAGDRGAFF | TGTGCCAGTAGGGCCGGGGACAGGGGAGCTTTCTTT
TRBJ2-7 | TRBV14 | - | TRBD2 | CASSQHRTSGGPTRGSSYEQYF | TGTGCCAGCAGCCAACATCGGACTAGCGGGGGGCCAACCCGCGGTAGCTCCTACGAGCAGTACTTC
TRBJ1-1 | TRBV7-7 | - | - | CASSPVAVNTEAFF | TGTGCCAGCAGCCCAGTTGCGGTCAACACTGAAGCTTTCTTT
TRBJ2-5 | TRBV6-4 | once | TRBD2 | CASSKSGGMETQYF | TGTGCCAGCAGTAAAAGCGGGGGGATGGAGACCCAGTACTTC
TRBJ2-3 | TRBV10-3 | - | TRBD1 | CAITDRGTDTQYF | TGTGCCATCACCGACAGGGGAACAGATACGCAGTATTTT
TRBJ1-2 | TRBV2 | - | - | CASIEAGGGGYTF | TGTGCCAGCATCGAGGCAGGCGGGGGTGGCTACACCTTC
TRBJ2-2 | TRBV5-1 | - | - | CASSFRGAGELFF | TGCGCCAGCAGCTTCCGTGGAGCCGGGGAGCTGTTTTTT
TRBJ1-2 | TRBV6-1 | - | - | CASSEGQNNNYGYTF | TGTGCCAGCAGTGAAGGACAGAATAATAACTATGGCTACACCTTC
TRBJ1-1 | TRBV20-1 | - | - | CSASFRGTEAFF | TGCAGTGCTAGTTTTCGGGGTACTGAAGCTTTCTTT
TRBJ2-3 | TRBV24-1 | - | - | CATSDLGGGLTDTQYF | TGTGCCACCAGTGATTTGGGGGGAGGACTCACAGATACGCAGTATTTT
TRBJ1-3 | TRBV19 | many | - | CASSRGDNSGNTIYF | TGTGCCAGTAGTAGGGGGGACAACTCTGGAAACACCATATATTTT
TRBJ1-1 | TRBV29-1 | - | TRBD1 | CSVVQGARGGEAFF | TGCAGCGTTGTTCAGGGGGCGCGAGGAGGTGAAGCTTTCTTT
TRBJ2-3 | TRBV11-2 | - | - | CASSLVGRGISDTQYF | TGTGCCAGCAGCTTAGTAGGTAGGGGAATTTCAGATACGCAGTATTTT